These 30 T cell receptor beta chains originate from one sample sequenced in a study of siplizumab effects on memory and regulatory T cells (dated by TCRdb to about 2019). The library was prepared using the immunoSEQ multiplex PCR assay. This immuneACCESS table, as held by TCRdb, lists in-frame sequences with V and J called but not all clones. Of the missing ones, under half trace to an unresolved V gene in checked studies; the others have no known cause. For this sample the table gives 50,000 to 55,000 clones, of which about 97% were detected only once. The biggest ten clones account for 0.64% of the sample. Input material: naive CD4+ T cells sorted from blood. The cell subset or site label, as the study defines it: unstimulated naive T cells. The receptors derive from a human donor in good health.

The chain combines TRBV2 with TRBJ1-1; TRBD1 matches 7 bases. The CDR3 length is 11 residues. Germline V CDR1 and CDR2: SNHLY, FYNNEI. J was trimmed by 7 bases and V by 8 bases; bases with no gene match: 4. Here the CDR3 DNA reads TGTGCCAGCGGACAGGCGTTTGAAGCTTTCTTT. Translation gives CASGQAFEAFF.

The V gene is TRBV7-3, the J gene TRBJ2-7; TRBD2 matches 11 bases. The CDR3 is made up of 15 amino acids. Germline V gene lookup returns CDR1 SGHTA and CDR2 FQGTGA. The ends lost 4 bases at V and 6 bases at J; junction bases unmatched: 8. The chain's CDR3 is CASSSGTSGALEQYF. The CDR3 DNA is TGTGCCAGCAGCTCGGGGACTAGCGGAGCGCTCGAGCAGTACTTC.

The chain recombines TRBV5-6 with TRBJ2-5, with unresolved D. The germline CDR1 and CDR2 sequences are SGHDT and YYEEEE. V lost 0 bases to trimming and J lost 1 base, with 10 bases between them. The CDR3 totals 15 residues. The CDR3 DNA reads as TGTGCCAGCAGCTTGGCTGGCCAGCTCCAAGAGACCCAGTACTTC. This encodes CASSLAGQLQETQYF.

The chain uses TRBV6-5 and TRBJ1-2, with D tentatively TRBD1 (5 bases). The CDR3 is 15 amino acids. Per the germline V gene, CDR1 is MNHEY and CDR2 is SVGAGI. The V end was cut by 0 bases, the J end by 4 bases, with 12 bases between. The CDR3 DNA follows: TGTGCCAGCAGTTACTCCGTCAGGGACGGCTATGGCTACACCTTC. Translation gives CASSYSVRDGYGYTF.

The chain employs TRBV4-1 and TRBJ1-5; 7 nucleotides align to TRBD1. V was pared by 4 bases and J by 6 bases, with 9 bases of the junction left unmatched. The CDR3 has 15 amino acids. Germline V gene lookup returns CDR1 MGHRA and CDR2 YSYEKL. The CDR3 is CASSRLQGVGQPQHF. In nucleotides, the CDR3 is TGCGCCAGCAGCCGTCTCCAGGGGGTAGGTCAGCCCCAGCATTTT.

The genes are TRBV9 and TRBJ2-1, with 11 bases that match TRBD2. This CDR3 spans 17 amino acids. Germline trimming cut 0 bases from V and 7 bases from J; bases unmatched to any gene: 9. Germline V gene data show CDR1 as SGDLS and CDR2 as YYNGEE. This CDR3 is CASSVDAVRLAGNEQFF. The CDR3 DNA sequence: TGTGCCAGCAGCGTAGATGCCGTAAGACTAGCGGGGAATGAGCAGTTCTTC.

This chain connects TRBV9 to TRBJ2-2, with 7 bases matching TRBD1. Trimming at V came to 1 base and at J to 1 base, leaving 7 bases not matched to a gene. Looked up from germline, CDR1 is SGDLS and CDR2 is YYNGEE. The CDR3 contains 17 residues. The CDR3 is CASSVSADRLNTGELFF. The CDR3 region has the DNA TGTGCCAGCAGCGTATCGGCGGACAGGTTGAACACCGGGGAGCTGTTTTTT.

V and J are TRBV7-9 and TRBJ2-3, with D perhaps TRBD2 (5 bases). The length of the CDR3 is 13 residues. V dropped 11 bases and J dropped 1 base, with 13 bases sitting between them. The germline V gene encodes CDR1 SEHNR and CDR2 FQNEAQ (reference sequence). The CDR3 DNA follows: TGTGCCGCGAGGGAGTCTGGCACAGATACGCAGTATTTT. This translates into CAARESGTDTQYF.

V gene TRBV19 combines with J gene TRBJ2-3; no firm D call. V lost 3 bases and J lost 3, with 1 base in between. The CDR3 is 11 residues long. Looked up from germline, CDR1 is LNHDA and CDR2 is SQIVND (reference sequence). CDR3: CASSITDTQYF. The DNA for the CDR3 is TGTGCCAGTAGTATTACAGATACGCAGTATTTT.

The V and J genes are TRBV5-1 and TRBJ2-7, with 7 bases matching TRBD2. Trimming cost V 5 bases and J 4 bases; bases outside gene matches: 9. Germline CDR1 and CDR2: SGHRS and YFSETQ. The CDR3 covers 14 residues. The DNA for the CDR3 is TGCGCCAGCAGTTGGGCGGGAGTCGTATACGAGCAGTACTTC. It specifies CASSWAGVVYEQYF.

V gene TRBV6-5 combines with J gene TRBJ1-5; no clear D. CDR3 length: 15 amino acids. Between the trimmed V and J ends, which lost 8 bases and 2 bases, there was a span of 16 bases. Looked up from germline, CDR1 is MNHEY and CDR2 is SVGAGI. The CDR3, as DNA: TGTGCCAGCGGCAGTGCCCTTTCGGGCAATCAGCCCCAGCATTTT. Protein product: CASGSALSGNQPQHF.

CDR3 in DNA: TGTGCCATCAGTGAGTCGACTCCCGGAAATAGCAATCAGCCCCAGCATTTT. This sequence encodes CAISESTPGNSNQPQHF. This chain joins TRBV10-3 and TRBJ1-5, with D unclear. Germline CDR1 ENHRY, CDR2 SYGVKD. The CDR3 totals 17 residues. Trimming shortened V by 0 bases and J by 0 bases, and 12 bases separated the two germline ends.

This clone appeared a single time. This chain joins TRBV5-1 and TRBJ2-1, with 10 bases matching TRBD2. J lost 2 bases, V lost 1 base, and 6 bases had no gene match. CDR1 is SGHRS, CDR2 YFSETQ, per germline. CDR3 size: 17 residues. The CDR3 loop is CASSLMPSGSAYNEQFF. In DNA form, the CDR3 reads TGCGCCAGCAGCTTGATGCCTAGCGGGAGTGCCTACAATGAGCAGTTCTTC.

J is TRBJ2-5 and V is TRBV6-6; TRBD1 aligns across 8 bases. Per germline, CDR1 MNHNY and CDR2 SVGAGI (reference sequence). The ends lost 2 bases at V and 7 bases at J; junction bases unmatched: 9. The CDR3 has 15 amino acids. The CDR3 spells CASSYPRTGLWTQYF. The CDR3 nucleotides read TGTGCCAGCAGTTACCCAAGGACAGGGCTGTGGACCCAGTACTTC.

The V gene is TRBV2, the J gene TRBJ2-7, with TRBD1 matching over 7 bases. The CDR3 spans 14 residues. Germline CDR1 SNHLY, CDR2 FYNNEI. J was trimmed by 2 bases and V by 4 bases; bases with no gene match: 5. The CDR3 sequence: CASSAGQLPYEQYF. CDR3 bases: TGTGCCAGCAGTGCGGGACAGTTACCCTACGAGCAGTACTTC.

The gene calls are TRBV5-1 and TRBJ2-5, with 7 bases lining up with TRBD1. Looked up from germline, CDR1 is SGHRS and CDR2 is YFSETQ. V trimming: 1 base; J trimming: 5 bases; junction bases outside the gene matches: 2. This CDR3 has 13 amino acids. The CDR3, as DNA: TGCGCCAGCAGCTTGAGGGGGCTTGAGACCCAGTACTTC. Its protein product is CASSLRGLETQYF.

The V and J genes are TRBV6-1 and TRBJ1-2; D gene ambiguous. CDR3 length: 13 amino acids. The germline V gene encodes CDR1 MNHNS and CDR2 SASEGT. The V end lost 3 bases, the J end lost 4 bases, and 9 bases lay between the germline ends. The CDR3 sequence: CASSETSRYGYTF. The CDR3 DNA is TGTGCCAGCAGTGAGACTTCCCGCTATGGCTACACCTTC.

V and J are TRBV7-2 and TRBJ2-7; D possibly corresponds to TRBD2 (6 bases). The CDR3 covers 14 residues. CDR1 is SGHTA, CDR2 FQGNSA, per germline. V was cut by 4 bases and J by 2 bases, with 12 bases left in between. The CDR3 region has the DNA TGTGCCAGCAGCTCCGGACTACAAGCCTACGAGCAGTACTTC. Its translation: CASSSGLQAYEQYF.

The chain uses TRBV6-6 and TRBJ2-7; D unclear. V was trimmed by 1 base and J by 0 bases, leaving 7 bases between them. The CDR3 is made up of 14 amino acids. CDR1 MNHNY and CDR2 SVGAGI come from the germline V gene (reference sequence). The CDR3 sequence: CASSYWVSSYEQYF. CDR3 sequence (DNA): TGTGCCAGCAGTTACTGGGTAAGCTCCTACGAGCAGTACTTC.

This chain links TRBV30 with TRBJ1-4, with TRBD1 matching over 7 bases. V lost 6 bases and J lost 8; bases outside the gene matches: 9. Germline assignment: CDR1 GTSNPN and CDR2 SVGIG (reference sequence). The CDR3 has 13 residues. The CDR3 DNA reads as TGTGCCTGTCTCCGGGACAGCGGGGAAAAACTGTTTTTT. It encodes CACLRDSGEKLFF.

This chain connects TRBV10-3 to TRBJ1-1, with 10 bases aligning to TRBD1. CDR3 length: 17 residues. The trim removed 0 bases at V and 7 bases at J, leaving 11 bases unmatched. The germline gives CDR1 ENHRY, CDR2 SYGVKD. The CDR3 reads CAISESTPGTGENEAFF. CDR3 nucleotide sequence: TGTGCCATCAGTGAGTCGACTCCCGGGACAGGGGAGAATGAAGCTTTCTTT.

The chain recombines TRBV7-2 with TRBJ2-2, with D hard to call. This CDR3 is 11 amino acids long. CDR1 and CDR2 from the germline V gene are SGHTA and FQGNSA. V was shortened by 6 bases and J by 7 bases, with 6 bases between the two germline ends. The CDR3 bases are TGTGCCAGCAGGGGGATCGGGGAGCTGTTTTTT. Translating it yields CASRGIGELFF.

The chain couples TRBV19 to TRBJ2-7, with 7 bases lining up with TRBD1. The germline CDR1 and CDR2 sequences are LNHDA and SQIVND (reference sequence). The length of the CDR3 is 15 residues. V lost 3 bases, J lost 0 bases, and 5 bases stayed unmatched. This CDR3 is CASSMRGTVSYEQYF. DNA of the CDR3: TGTGCCAGTAGTATGAGAGGGACAGTCTCCTACGAGCAGTACTTC.

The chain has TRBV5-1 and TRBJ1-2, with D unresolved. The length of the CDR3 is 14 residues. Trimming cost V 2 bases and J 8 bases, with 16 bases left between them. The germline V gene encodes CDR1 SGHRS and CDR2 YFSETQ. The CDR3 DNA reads TGCGCCAGCAGCTTACTGGACTCGGCGGGAGGCTACACCTTC. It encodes CASSLLDSAGGYTF.

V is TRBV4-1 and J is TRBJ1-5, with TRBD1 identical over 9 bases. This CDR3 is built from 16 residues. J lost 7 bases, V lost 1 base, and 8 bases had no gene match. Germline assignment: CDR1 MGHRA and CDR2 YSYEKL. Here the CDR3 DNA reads TGCGCCAGCAGCCAAGTTTTGGGGACAGGGAAACAGCCCCAGCATTTT. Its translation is CASSQVLGTGKQPQHF.

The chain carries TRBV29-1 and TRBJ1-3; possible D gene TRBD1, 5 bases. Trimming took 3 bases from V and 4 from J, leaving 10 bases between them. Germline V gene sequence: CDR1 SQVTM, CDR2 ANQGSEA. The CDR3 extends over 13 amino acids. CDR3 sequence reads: CSVDSRAGNTIYF. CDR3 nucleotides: TGCAGCGTTGACTCCAGGGCGGGAAACACCATATATTTT.

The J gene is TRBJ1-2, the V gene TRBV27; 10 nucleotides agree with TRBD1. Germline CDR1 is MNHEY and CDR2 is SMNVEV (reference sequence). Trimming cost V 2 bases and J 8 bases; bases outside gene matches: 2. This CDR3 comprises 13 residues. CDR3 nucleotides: TGTGCCAGCAGTTTAAGGACAGGGGGAGGCTACACCTTC. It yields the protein CASSLRTGGGYTF.

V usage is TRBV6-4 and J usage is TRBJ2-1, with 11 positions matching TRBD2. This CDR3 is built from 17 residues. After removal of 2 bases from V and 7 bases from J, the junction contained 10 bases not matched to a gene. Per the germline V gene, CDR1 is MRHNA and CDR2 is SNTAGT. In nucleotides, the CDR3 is TGTGCCAGCAGTGACCTACCTAGCGGGAGGAACCTGAATGAGCAGTTCTTC. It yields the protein CASSDLPSGRNLNEQFF.

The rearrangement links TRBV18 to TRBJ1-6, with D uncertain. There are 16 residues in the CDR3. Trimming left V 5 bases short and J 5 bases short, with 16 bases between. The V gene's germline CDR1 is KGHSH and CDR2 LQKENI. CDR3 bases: TGTGCCAGCTCATCAAACAATATTCGTAATAATTCACCCCTCCACTTT. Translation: CASSSNNIRNNSPLHF.

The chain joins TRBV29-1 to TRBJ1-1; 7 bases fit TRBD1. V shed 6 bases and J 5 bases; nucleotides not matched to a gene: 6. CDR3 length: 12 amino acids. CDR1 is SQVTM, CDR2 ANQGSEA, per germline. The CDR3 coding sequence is TGCAGCGTAGAGACAGGGAGGACTGAAGCTTTCTTT. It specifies CSVETGRTEAFF.